What follows is one TCR beta chain and its context. Data came from immunoSEQ multiplex PCR; TCRdb stores just in-frame clones and leaves some out. The table has about 230,000 clones, approximately 84% seen once. These data belong to a study of blood T cell repertoires in COVID-19. The germline gives CDR1 SGHTS, CDR2 YDEGEE. The length of the CDR3 is 14 residues. During active infection, Seattle patients enrolled and were then monitored through disease. This TCR was recovered from a middle-aged man with COVID-19, enrolled during active disease. The chain links TRBV5-8 to TRBJ2-7; a weak D match, TRBD1 (5 bases). The J call may be wrong; the DNA end is better matched by TRBJ2-1. The sample taken for sequencing was peripheral blood. The chain's CDR3 is CASSLRGAYNEQFF. CDR3 coding DNA: TGTGCCAGCAGCTTGAGGGGTGCCTACAATGAGCAGTTCTTC.